This paragraph reports one T cell receptor beta chain. What this receptor recognizes is not known. There are no base qualities to consult, and no much larger clone falls within one base. These data come from a study of CD8 T cells in ankylosing spondylitis (dated by TCRdb to the late 2010s). General notes on the study: The study profiled T cell receptor beta repertoires in healthy donors and ankylosing spondylitis patients to find disease-linked TCR variants. The full study cohort was made up of over 20 ankylosing spondylitis patients and 108 healthy donors. Peripheral blood samples were taken, and synovial fluid was additionally collected from ankylosing spondylitis patients. Overall study results and their limits: In peripheral blood, the disease-linked clones were found at relatively low frequencies and had a CD8+ phenotype. Significant enrichment of the disease-linked clones was reported in matched synovial fluid samples from ankylosing spondylitis patients. Some motif variants were previously reported in synovial fluid and blood of reactive arthritis patients, suggesting common disease-initiation mechanisms. A TCR beta motif of several highly homologous amino acid variants appeared characteristic of blood from ankylosing spondylitis patients.

CDR1 and CDR2 (DFQATT, SNEGSKA) derive from the germline V gene (reference sequence). V loses 6 bases of germline sequence and J loses 6 bases, and the interval between the two ends is 12 bases. The CDR3 sequence holds 11 residues, the cysteine and phenylalanine included. Only the CDR3 region is kept as DNA, spanning 33 bases read in frame from base 1. TCRdb names Illumina HiSeq 2500 as the instrument used. Quantitative 5'-RACE with molecular barcodes was used to prepare TCR beta libraries. The source study handled its data this way. A new computational method based on a probabilistic model of VDJ rearrangement was used to identify disease-linked TCR variants. Through fastp at Q25 and MiXCR, TCRdb rebuilt clones from the public reads, retaining in-frame beta chains. Each CDR3 protein appears once, grouped with its most common genes and DNA. TCRdb, not the authors, supplied the V and J calls. This sample has hundreds of thousands of distinct CDR3 sequences in its table, and roughly 26% of those were observed once. Together, the top ten hold under 8% of the sample.

The chain employs TRBV20-1 and TRBJ2-7; TRBD1 is possibly the D segment (6 matching bases). The receptor comes from a male donor with ankylosing spondylitis or in good health (not recorded which). Sequences were obtained from blood, either unsorted or a sorted T cell fraction (not recorded which). The CDR3 reads CSALGQSEQYF. The nucleotide sequence is TGCAGTGCGCTCGGACAGTCCGAGCAGTACTTC.